Listed below are T cell receptor beta chains from one sample, sequenced in a study of cytomegalovirus exposure and HLA in healthy donors. Measured with immunoSEQ multiplex PCR; TCRdb has only the in-frame clones, and not every one. The sample shows roughly 100,000 clones, almost 70% of them seen only once. Sequenced: PBMCs. The receptors shown here come from a man aged 25-40 years in good health and CMV-seronegative. Each CDR3 is given without its conserved first and last residue. Only part of the rows carry a size: once, few, many, or a class if the clone is expanded.

j_call: TRBJ2-7
clone_size: .
v_call: TRBV6-6
cdr3_aa: AARRDNYEQY

j_call: TRBJ1-4
clone_size: .
v_call: TRBV4-3
cdr3_aa: ASSQLMYTLSIKLF

j_call: TRBJ2-5
clone_size: few
v_call: TRBV28
cdr3_aa: ASRAIRGDQETQY

j_call: TRBJ2-2
clone_size: .
v_call: TRBV5-1
cdr3_aa: ASSFGALTSGNTGELF

j_call: TRBJ2-7
clone_size: .
v_call: TRBV28
cdr3_aa: ASRSAGGLGYEQY

j_call: TRBJ2-3
clone_size: .
v_call: TRBV28
cdr3_aa: ASSLESTGGRDTQY

j_call: TRBJ2-7
clone_size: .
v_call: TRBV27
cdr3_aa: ASSSLTSGNDEQY

j_call: TRBJ2-7
clone_size: .
v_call: TRBV11-3
cdr3_aa: ASSPGTASYEQY

j_call: TRBJ1-6
clone_size: .
v_call: TRBV2
cdr3_aa: ACRWSSYNSPLH

j_call: TRBJ2-2
clone_size: .
v_call: TRBV6-5
cdr3_aa: ASSSTGPGELF

j_call: TRBJ1-6
clone_size: .
v_call: TRBV2
cdr3_aa: ASSEAPGWNSPLH

j_call: TRBJ1-5
clone_size: few
v_call: TRBV19
cdr3_aa: ASSMGGAGNQPQH

j_call: TRBJ1-1
clone_size: .
v_call: TRBV5-1
cdr3_aa: ASSLAPQTNTEAF

j_call: TRBJ2-1
clone_size: few
v_call: TRBV7-9
cdr3_aa: ASSYGTSGGYNEQF

j_call: TRBJ2-1
clone_size: .
v_call: TRBV7-3
cdr3_aa: ASSVLAGGDEQF

j_call: TRBJ1-5
clone_size: .
v_call: TRBV6-5
cdr3_aa: ASSTLGDSNQPQH

j_call: TRBJ2-1
clone_size: .
v_call: TRBV14
cdr3_aa: ASSQSNGNEQF

j_call: TRBJ2-3
clone_size: few
v_call: TRBV2
cdr3_aa: ASSSSGTDFRPTDTQY

j_call: TRBJ1-2
clone_size: .
v_call: TRBV18
cdr3_aa: ASSPDRGQGIKTP

j_call: TRBJ2-1
clone_size: .
v_call: TRBV28
cdr3_aa: AGGLGTSGQF

j_call: TRBJ1-2
clone_size: .
v_call: TRBV5-1
cdr3_aa: ASSQQAYYGYT

j_call: TRBJ1-5
clone_size: .
v_call: TRBV21-1
cdr3_aa: ASSKGGLPNQPQH

j_call: TRBJ2-4
clone_size: .
v_call: TRBV4-3
cdr3_aa: ASSQTQGSSNSQY

j_call: TRBJ1-1
clone_size: .
v_call: TRBV19
cdr3_aa: ASLATVRRTEAF

j_call: TRBJ1-3
clone_size: .
v_call: TRBV7-2
cdr3_aa: ASSLGRGGRPGGNTIY

j_call: TRBJ2-3
clone_size: .
v_call: TRBV27
cdr3_aa: ASSLYRVGTDTQY

j_call: TRBJ1-2
clone_size: .
v_call: TRBV15
cdr3_aa: ATSRDLGTGDGYT

j_call: TRBJ2-7
clone_size: .
v_call: TRBV5-8
cdr3_aa: ASSSGTLDYEQY

j_call: TRBJ2-1
clone_size: .
v_call: TRBV6-6
cdr3_aa: AVGGSPKNEQF

j_call: TRBJ1-2
clone_size: .
v_call: TRBV28
cdr3_aa: ASMSGVTTYGYT

j_call: TRBJ2-7
clone_size: .
v_call: TRBV10-3
cdr3_aa: AIRDLPGTR

j_call: TRBJ2-3
clone_size: .
v_call: TRBV2
cdr3_aa: ASSSSTDTQY

j_call: TRBJ2-5
clone_size: .
v_call: TRBV28
cdr3_aa: ASSLSGVGTQY

j_call: TRBJ1-2
clone_size: .
v_call: TRBV7-2
cdr3_aa: ASSLEQGAGYT

j_call: TRBJ1-5
clone_size: .
v_call: TRBV28
cdr3_aa: ASSPWWGQGTGQPQH

j_call: TRBJ2-7
clone_size: .
v_call: TRBV5-6
cdr3_aa: ASSLGTGDEQY

j_call: TRBJ2-1
clone_size: .
v_call: TRBV6-5
cdr3_aa: ASSYGAGNEQF

j_call: TRBJ1-1
clone_size: .
v_call: TRBV7-8
cdr3_aa: ASSLQGNTEAF

j_call: TRBJ1-2
clone_size: .
v_call: TRBV19
cdr3_aa: ASSIDSRQTNYGYT

j_call: TRBJ2-1
clone_size: few
v_call: TRBV7-9
cdr3_aa: ASSLGLAGGSSYNEQF

j_call: TRBJ2-5
clone_size: .
v_call: TRBV28
cdr3_aa: ASSFKTAGLGGETQY

j_call: TRBJ2-4
clone_size: .
v_call: TRBV10-3
cdr3_aa: ATHAGTARMDIQY

j_call: TRBJ2-5
clone_size: .
v_call: TRBV9
cdr3_aa: ASSVGTGQGETQY

j_call: TRBJ2-2
clone_size: .
v_call: TRBV5-4
cdr3_aa: ASSLGGTSLNTGELF